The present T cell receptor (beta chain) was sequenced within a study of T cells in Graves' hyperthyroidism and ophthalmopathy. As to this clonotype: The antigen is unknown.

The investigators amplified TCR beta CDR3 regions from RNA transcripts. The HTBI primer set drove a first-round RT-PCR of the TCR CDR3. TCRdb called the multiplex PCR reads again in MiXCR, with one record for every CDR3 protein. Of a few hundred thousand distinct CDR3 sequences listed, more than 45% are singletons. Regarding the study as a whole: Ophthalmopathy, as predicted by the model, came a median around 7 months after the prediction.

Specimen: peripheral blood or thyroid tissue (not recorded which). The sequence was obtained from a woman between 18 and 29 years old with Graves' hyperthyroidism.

The CDR3 bases are TGCGCCAGCGACGGACAGGGCCCCGATGAGCAGTACTTC. Protein product: CASDGQGPDEQYF. The chain is built from TRBV5-1 and TRBJ2-7; the match to TRBD1 covers 8 bases. In germline, CDR1 is SGHRS, CDR2 YFSETQ. J lost 7 bases, V lost 7 bases, and 10 bases had no gene match. This CDR3 contains 13 residues.